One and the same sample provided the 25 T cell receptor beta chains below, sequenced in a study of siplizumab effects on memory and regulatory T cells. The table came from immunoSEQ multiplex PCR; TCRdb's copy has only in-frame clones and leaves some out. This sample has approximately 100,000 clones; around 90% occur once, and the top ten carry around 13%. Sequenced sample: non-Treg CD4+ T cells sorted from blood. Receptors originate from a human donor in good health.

CDR3 protein: CASSEVRVRAFF. DNA for the CDR3: TGTGCCAGCAGTGAAGTGAGGGTGAGAGCTTTCTTT. This chain links TRBV6-1 with TRBJ1-1; no clear D gene. The CDR3 is made up of 12 amino acids. Trimming removed 1 base at V and 10 bases at J, with 10 bases between. CDR1 and CDR2 (germline): MNHNS, SASEGT.

The CDR3 coding sequence is TGTGCCAGCAGGGGGAGACTAGCGGGAGTAGTTTATTTT. Translated, it gives CASRGRLAGVVYF. The chain links TRBV27 to TRBJ2-3; 12 nucleotides line up with TRBD2. The length of the CDR3 is 13 residues. Germline V CDR1 and CDR2: MNHEY, SMNVEV (reference sequence). The ends lost 6 bases at V and 15 bases at J; junction bases unmatched: 10.

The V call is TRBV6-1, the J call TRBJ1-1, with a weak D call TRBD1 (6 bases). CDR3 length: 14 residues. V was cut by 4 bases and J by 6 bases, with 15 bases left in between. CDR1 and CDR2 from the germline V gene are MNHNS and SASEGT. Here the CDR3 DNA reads TGTGCCAGCAGTGGACCCTCAGGGGCCTCTGAAGCTTTCTTT. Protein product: CASSGPSGASEAFF.

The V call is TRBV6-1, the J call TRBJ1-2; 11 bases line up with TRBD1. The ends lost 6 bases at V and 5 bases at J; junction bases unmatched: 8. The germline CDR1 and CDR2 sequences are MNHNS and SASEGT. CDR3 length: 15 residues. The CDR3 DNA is TGTGCCAGCAGAGATAGGACAGGGGGCAGGTATGGCTACACCTTC. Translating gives CASRDRTGGRYGYTF.

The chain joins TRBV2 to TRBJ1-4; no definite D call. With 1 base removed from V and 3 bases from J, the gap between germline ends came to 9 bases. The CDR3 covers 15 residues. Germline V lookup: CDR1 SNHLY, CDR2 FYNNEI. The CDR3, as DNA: TGTGCCAGCAGTGAAGTTCCTGGGGCTAATGAAAAACTGTTTTTT. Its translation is CASSEVPGANEKLFF.

The DNA for the CDR3 is TGTGCCAGCAATCGGGGGACAGATACGCAGTATTTT. Amino acid sequence: CASNRGTDTQYF. The genes are TRBV6-6 and TRBJ2-3, with D maybe TRBD2 (6 bases). Germline CDR1 MNHNY, CDR2 SVGAGI (reference sequence). This CDR3 has 12 residues. Trimming took off 7 bases at V and 3 bases at J, with 8 bases between the two ends.

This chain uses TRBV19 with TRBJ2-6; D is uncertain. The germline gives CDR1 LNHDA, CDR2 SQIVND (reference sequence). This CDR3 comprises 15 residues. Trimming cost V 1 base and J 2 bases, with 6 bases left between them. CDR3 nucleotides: TGTGCCAGTAGTATAGCCCGGGCTGGGGCCAACGTCCTGACTTTC. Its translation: CASSIARAGANVLTF.

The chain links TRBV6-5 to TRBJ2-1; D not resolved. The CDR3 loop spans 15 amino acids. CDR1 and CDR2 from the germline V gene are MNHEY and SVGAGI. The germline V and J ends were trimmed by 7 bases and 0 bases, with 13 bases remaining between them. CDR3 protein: CASMLQQTSYNEQFF. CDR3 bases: TGTGCCAGCATGTTACAACAGACCTCCTACAATGAGCAGTTCTTC.

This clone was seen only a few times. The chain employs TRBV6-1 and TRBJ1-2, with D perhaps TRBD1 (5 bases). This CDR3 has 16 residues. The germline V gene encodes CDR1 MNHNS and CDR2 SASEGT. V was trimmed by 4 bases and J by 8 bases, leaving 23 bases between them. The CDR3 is CASSVSGLRGGGGYTF. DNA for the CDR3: TGTGCCAGCAGTGTATCTGGGTTAAGGGGCGGAGGAGGCTACACCTTC.

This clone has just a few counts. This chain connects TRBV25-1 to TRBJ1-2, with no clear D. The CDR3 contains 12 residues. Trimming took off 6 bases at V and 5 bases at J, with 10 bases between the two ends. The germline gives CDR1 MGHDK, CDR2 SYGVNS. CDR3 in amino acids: CASSGREYGYTF. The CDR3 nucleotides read TGTGCCAGCAGCGGACGGGAGTATGGCTACACCTTC.

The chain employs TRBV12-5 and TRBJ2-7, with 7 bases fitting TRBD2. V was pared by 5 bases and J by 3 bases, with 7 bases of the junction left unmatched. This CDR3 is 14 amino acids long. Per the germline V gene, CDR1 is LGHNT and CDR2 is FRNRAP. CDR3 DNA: TGTGCTAGTGGTCCACGGACGGGGGGCTACGAGCAGTACTTC. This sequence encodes CASGPRTGGYEQYF.

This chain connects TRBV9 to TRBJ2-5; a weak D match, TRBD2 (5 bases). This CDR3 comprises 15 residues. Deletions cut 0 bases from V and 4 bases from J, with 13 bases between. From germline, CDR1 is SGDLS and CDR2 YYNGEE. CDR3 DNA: TGTGCCAGCAGCGTAGAACGGCACCGGGGAGAGACCCAGTACTTC. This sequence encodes CASSVERHRGETQYF.

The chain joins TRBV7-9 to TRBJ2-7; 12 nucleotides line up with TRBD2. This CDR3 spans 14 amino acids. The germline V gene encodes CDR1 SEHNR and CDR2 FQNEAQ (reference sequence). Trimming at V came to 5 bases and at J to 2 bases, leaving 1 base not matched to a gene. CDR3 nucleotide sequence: TGTGCCAGCAGCCGGACTAGCGGGACCTACGAGCAGTACTTC. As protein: CASSRTSGTYEQYF.

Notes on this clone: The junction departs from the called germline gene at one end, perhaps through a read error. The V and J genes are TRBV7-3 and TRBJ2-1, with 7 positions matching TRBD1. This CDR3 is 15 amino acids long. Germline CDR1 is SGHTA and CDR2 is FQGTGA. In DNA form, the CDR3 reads TGTGCCAGCAGCTCCGCTCCACAGGGGTACACTGAGCAGTTCTTC. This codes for CASSSAPQGYTEQFF.

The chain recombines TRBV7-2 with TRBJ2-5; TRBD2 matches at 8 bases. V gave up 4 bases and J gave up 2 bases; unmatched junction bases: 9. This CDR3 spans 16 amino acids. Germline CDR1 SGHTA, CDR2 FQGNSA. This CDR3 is CASSYTGLGVQETQYF. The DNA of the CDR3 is TGTGCCAGCAGCTACACGGGACTAGGGGTACAAGAGACCCAGTACTTC.

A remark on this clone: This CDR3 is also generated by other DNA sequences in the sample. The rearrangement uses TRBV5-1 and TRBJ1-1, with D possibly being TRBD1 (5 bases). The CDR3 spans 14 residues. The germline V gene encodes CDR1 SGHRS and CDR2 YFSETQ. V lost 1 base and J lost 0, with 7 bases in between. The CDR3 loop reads CASSLTGMNTEAFF. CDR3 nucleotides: TGCGCCAGCAGCTTGACAGGAATGAACACTGAAGCTTTCTTT.

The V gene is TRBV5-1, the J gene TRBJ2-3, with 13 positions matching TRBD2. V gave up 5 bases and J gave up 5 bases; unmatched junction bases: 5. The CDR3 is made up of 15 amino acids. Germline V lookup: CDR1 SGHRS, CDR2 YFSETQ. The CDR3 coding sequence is TGCGCCAGCAGGGGACTAGCGGGAAGGGGAGATACGCAGTATTTT. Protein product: CASRGLAGRGDTQYF. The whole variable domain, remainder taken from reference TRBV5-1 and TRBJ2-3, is KAGVTQTPRYLIKTRGQQVTLSCSPISGHRSVSWYQQTPGQGLQFLFEYFSETQRNKGNFPGRFSGRQFSNSRSEMNVSTLELGDSALYLCASRGLAGRGDTQYFGPGTRLTVL.

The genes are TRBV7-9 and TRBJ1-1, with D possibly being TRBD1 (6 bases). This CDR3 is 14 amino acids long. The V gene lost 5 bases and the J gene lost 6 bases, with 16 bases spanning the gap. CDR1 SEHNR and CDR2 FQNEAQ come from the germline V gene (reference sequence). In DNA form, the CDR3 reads TGTGCCAGCAGCCCCCGGGACAAGAATCCTGAAGCTTTCTTT. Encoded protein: CASSPRDKNPEAFF.

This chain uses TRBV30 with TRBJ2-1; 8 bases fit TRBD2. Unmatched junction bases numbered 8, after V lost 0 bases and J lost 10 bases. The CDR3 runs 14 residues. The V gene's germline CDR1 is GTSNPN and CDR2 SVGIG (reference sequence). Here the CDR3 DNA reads TGTGCCTGGAGTGTCTTTCCGGGAGGGGGAGAGCAGTTCTTC. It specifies CAWSVFPGGGEQFF.

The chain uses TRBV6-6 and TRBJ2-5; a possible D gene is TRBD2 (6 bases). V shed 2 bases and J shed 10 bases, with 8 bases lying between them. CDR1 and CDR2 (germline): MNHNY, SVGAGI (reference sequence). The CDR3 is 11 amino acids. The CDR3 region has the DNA TGTGCCAGCAGTTACCCGGGGGTCCAGTACTTC. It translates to CASSYPGVQYF.

The CDR3 nucleotides are TGTGCCAACCGCCACGTGGGGGGCACCGGGGAGCTGTTTTTT. It yields the protein CANRHVGGTGELFF. The rearrangement uses TRBV6-6 and TRBJ2-2, with D perhaps matching TRBD2 (6 bases). This CDR3 comprises 14 residues. The V end lost 10 bases, the J end lost 4 bases, and 16 bases lay between the germline ends. The germline V gene encodes CDR1 MNHNY and CDR2 SVGAGI (reference sequence).

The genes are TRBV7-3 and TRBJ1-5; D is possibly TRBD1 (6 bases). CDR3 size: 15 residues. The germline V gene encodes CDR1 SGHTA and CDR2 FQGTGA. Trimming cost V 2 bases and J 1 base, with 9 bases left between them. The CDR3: CASSLGRGSNQPQHF. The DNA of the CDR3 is TGTGCCAGCAGCTTAGGCAGGGGAAGCAATCAGCCCCAGCATTTT.

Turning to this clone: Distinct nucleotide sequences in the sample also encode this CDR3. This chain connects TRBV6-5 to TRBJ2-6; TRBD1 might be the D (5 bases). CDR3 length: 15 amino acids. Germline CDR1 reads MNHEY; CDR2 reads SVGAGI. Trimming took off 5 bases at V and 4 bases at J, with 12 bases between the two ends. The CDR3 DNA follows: TGTGCCAGCAGTCCCACAGGTACAGGGGCCAACGTCCTGACTTTC. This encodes CASSPTGTGANVLTF.

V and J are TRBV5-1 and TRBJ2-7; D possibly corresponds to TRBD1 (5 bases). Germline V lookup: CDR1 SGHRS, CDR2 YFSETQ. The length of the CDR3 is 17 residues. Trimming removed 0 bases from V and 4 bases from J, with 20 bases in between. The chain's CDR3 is CASSLVFQRQRGYEQYF. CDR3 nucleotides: TGCGCCAGCAGCTTGGTTTTCCAACGACAGAGAGGTTACGAGCAGTACTTC. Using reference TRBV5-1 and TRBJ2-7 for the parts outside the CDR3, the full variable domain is KAGVTQTPRYLIKTRGQQVTLSCSPISGHRSVSWYQQTPGQGLQFLFEYFSETQRNKGNFPGRFSGRQFSNSRSEMNVSTLELGDSALYLCASSLVFQRQRGYEQYFGPGTRLTVT.

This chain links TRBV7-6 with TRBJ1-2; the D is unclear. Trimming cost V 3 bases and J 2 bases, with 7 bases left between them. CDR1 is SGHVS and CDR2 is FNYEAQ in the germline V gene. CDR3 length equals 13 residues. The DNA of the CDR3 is TGTGCCAGCAGCTTGGACCAAAACTATGGCTACACCTTC. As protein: CASSLDQNYGYTF.